The 13 T cell receptor beta chains listed next were all sequenced from one sample in a study of blood T cell repertoires in COVID-19. The method was immunoSEQ multiplex PCR; TCRdb's version includes in-frame clones alone and lacks a portion of them. This table holds 490,000 or so clones, more than 75% found once. Sequencing used PBMCs or T cells enriched from blood (not recorded which). These TCRs come from a woman between 40 and 55 years old who had recovered from COVID-19.

This chain links TRBV12-3 or TRBV12-4 with TRBJ1-2; the D is unclear. V lost 5 bases to trimming and J lost 6 bases, with 10 bases between them. The length of the CDR3 is 12 residues. Here the CDR3 DNA reads TGTGCCAGCAGTCCACTCCCCCATGGCTACACCTTC. It codes for CASSPLPHGYTF.

The rearrangement joins TRBV29-1 to TRBJ2-6; possibly TRBD1 for D (6 bases). This CDR3 comprises 17 residues. Trimming pared 6 bases from V and 0 bases from J, leaving 18 bases between. Germline V gene sequence: CDR1 SQVTM, CDR2 ANQGSEA. The chain's CDR3 is CSVLTGIPHSGANVLTF. As DNA, the CDR3 is TGCAGCGTGCTTACAGGGATACCTCACTCTGGGGCCAACGTCCTGACTTTC. Full variable domain (missing parts from reference TRBV29-1 and TRBJ2-6): SAVISQKPSRDICQRGTSLTIQCQVDSQVTMMFWYRQQPGQSLTLIATANQGSEATYESGFVIDKFPISRPNLTFSTLTVSNMSPEDSSIYLCSVLTGIPHSGANVLTFGAGSRLTVL.

The J gene is TRBJ1-4, the V gene TRBV19; 7 bases are shared with TRBD1. The V segment lost 7 bases and the J segment 4 bases; nucleotides outside the gene matches: 3. The V gene's germline CDR1 is LNHDA and CDR2 SQIVND (reference sequence). This CDR3 contains 13 residues. DNA for the CDR3: TGTGCCAGTAAGGGACAGCATAATGAAAAACTGTTTTTT. This translates into CASKGQHNEKLFF.

The chain is built from TRBV10-2 and TRBJ1-4; TRBD1 is a possible D gene (5 bases). The CDR3 consists of 15 residues. Germline CDR1 and CDR2: WSHSY and SAAADI. Trimming shortened V by 0 bases and J by 8 bases, and 13 bases separated the two germline ends. The CDR3 loop is CASSESGQGGEKLFF. CDR3 sequence (DNA): TGCGCCAGCAGTGAGTCAGGGCAGGGCGGCGAAAAACTGTTTTTT.

This chain uses TRBV9 with TRBJ1-2, with D possibly being TRBD1 (6 bases). CDR1 SGDLS and CDR2 YYNGEE come from the germline V gene. The CDR3 contains 13 residues. V lost 5 bases and J 0 bases, leaving 8 bases between the germline ends. For the CDR3, the DNA is TGTGCCAGCAGGAGGGACACTAACTATGGCTACACCTTC. It yields the protein CASRRDTNYGYTF.

This chain joins TRBV12-5 and TRBJ1-6; no definite D call. The CDR3 has 15 residues. Trimming stripped 0 bases from V and 10 bases from J, with 13 bases between. Germline V gene data show CDR1 as LGHNT and CDR2 as FRNRAP. The CDR3 sequence: CASGLVPGGRSPLHF. CDR3 DNA: TGTGCTAGTGGTTTGGTGCCTGGAGGGCGATCACCCCTCCACTTT.

This clone is a singleton in its sample. The chain combines TRBV12-3 or TRBV12-4 with TRBJ2-3, with D unclear. Trimming cost V 2 bases and J 3 bases, with 6 bases left between them. This CDR3 comprises 13 residues. The CDR3 loop is CASSLLVTDTQYF. The CDR3 nucleotides are TGTGCCAGCAGTTTACTAGTTACAGATACGCAGTATTTT.

V usage is TRBV4-2 and J usage is TRBJ1-2; a possible D gene is TRBD1 (5 bases). V was shortened by 1 base and J by 3 bases, with 15 bases between the two germline ends. Germline CDR1 and CDR2: LGHNA and YNFKEQ. The CDR3 runs 16 residues. Here the CDR3 reads CASSQVLQGLHYGYTF. The CDR3 coding sequence is TGTGCCAGCAGCCAAGTTTTGCAGGGATTACACTATGGCTACACCTTC.

The V gene is TRBV19, the J gene TRBJ1-5; D gene uncertain. This CDR3 is built from 14 residues. V gave up 6 bases and J gave up 0 bases, with 9 bases separating them. CDR1 and CDR2 from the germline V gene are LNHDA and SQIVND (reference sequence). The CDR3 coding sequence is TGTGCCAGTAGGCTAGTTAATAGCAATCAGCCCCAGCATTTT. This gives the protein CASRLVNSNQPQHF.

The chain combines TRBV29-1 with TRBJ2-1, with TRBD1 as a possible D gene (5 bases). V was pared by 4 bases and J by 8 bases, with 24 bases between. The CDR3 contains 16 residues. The germline gives CDR1 SQVTM, CDR2 ANQGSEA. The DNA for the CDR3 is TGCAGCGTTGTAGGGATGGACCGCAGGGATTCGTATGAGCAGTTCTTC. Translated, it gives CSVVGMDRRDSYEQFF.

The CDR3 is CASSLNRDRDYEQYF. The CDR3 DNA is TGTGCCAGTAGTCTCAACCGGGACAGGGACTACGAGCAGTACTTC. J is TRBJ2-7 and V is TRBV19, with 9 positions matching TRBD1. CDR1 and CDR2 (germline): LNHDA, SQIVND (reference sequence). The trim removed 5 bases at V and 3 bases at J, leaving 8 bases unmatched. CDR3 length equals 15 residues.

The genes are TRBV29-1 and TRBJ1-4; a possible D gene is TRBD1 (6 bases). With 7 bases removed from V and 11 bases from J, the gap between germline ends came to 17 bases. The V gene's germline CDR1 is SQVTM and CDR2 ANQGSEA. CDR3 length: 12 residues. CDR3 sequence (DNA): TGCAGCGCGCGGGGAAGGGACACCAAACTGTTTTTT. Its translation is CSARGRDTKLFF.

The chain couples TRBV9 to TRBJ1-2; D uncertain. Trimming pared 0 bases from V and 1 base from J, leaving 13 bases between. Germline V CDR1 and CDR2: SGDLS, YYNGEE. CDR3 length: 16 residues. Here the CDR3 reads CASSVEPVRHNYGYTF. The CDR3 nucleotides are TGTGCCAGCAGCGTAGAGCCTGTCAGACATAACTATGGCTACACCTTC.